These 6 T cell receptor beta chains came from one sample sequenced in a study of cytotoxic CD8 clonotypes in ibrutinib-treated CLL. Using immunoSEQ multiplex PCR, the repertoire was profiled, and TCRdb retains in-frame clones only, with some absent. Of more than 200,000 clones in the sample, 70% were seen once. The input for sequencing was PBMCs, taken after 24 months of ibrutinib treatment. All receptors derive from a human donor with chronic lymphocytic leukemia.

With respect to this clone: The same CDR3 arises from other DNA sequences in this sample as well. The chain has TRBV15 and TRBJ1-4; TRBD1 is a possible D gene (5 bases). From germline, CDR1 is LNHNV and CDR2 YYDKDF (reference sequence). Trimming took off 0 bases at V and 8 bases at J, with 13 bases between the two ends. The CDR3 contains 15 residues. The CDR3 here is CATSRDRGVGEKLFF. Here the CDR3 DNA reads TGTGCCACCAGCAGAGATCGGGGGGTTGGAGAAAAACTGTTTTTT.

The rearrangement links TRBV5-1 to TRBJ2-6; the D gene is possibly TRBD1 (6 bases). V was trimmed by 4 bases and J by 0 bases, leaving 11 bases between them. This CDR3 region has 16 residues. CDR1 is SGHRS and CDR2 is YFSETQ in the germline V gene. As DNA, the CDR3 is TGCGCCAGCAGCGCGCAGGGGTCCTCTGGGGCCAACGTCCTGACTTTC. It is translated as CASSAQGSSGANVLTF.

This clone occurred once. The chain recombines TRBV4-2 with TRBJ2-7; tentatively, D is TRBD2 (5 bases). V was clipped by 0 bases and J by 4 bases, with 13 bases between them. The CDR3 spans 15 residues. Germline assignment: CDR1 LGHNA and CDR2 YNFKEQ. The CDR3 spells CASSQEWLALYEQYF. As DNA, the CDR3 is TGTGCCAGCAGCCAAGAATGGCTAGCTTTGTACGAGCAGTACTTC.

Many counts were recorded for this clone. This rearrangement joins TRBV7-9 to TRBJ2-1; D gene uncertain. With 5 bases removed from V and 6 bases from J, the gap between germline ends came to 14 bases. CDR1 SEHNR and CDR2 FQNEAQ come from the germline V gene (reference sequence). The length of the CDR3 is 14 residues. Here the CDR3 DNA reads TGTGCCAGCAGCAGCGCGCTAGGTGGCAATGAGCAGTTCTTC. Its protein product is CASSSALGGNEQFF.

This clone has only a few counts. Written as DNA, the CDR3 is TGCGCCAGCAGCGGACAGGGGAATCCAACTAATGAAAAACTGTTTTTT. Its translation: CASSGQGNPTNEKLFF. The chain has TRBV5-1 and TRBJ1-4; TRBD1 agrees at 9 bases. Germline V gene sequence: CDR1 SGHRS, CDR2 YFSETQ. There are 16 residues in the CDR3. Trimming removed 4 bases from V and 0 bases from J; junction bases left unmatched: 4.

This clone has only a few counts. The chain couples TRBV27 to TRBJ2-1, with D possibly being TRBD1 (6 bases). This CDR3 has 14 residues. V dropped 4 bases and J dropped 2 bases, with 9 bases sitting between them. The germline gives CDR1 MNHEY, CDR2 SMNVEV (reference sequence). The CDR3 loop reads CASSYRAPYNEQFF. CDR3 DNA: TGTGCCAGCAGTTACAGGGCTCCCTACAATGAGCAGTTCTTC.